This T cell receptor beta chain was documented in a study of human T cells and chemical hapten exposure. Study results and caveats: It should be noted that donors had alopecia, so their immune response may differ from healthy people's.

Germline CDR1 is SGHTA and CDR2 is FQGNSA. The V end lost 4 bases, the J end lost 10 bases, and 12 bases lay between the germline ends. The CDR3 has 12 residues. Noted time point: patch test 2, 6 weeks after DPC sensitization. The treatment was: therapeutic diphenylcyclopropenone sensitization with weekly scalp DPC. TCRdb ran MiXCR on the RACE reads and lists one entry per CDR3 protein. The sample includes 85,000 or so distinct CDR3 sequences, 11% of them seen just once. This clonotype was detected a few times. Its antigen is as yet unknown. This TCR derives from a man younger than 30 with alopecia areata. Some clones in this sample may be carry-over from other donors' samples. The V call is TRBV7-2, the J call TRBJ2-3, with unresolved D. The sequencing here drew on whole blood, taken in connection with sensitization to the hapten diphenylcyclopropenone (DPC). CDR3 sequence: CASSSVFGAQYF. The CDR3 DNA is TGTGCCAGCAGCTCGGTGTTTGGCGCGCAGTATTTT.